What follows describes a single T cell receptor beta chain. In the source study's methods: Amplification from reference gene primers served as the basis for estimated nucleated cell counts. Profiled with immunoSEQ multiplex PCR; TCRdb holds only in-frame clones, not every one. From that table come the V and J calls and clone size; the DNA was used to work out D and trimming. The sample holds around 70,000 clones, roughly 91% seen once. CDR3 length equals 16 residues. This specimen belongs to a study of blood T cell repertoires in COVID-19. On the study more broadly: Whether acute or convalescent, the COVID-19 samples came from the United States, Italy and Spain. PBMCs, B-cell-depleted T cells, or T cells provided the cDNA or gDNA that made up the material.

V gene TRBV21-1 combines with J gene TRBJ2-1; the table calls TRBD1, which could not be checked here. TRBV21-1 is a listed pseudogene. The TCR comes from a woman of 80 years or more with active or convalescent COVID-19. The sample was peripheral blood. The CDR3 sequence is CASSNPKGRGENEQFF. CDR3 DNA: TGTGCCAGCAGCAATCCCAAGGGCAGGGGGGAAAATGAGCAGTTCTTC.